One and the same sample provided the 30 T cell receptor beta chains below, sequenced in a study of cytomegalovirus exposure and HLA in healthy donors. Using immunoSEQ multiplex PCR, the repertoire was profiled, and TCRdb retains in-frame clones only, with some absent. The sample carries approximately 65,000 clones, 90% to 95% recorded once. The sequencing sample was made of PBMCs. All receptors come from a man in his late teens or twenties in good health and CMV-seronegative.

The table lists this clone with a count of one. The chain links TRBV5-1 to TRBJ1-1, with a tentative D call TRBD1 (6 bases). The V end was cut by 7 bases, the J end by 2 bases, with 15 bases between. The CDR3 is 14 residues long. CDR1 and CDR2 from the germline V gene are SGHRS and YFSETQ. The CDR3 loop reads CASSRGGANTEAFF. The CDR3 DNA reads TGCGCCAGCTCCCGAGGGGGGGCTAACACTGAAGCTTTCTTT. The variable domain in full, with the rest retrieved from reference TRBV5-1 and TRBJ1-1, is KAGVTQTPRYLIKTRGQQVTLSCSPISGHRSVSWYQQTPGQGLQFLFEYFSETQRNKGNFPGRFSGRQFSNSRSEMNVSTLELGDSALYLCASSRGGANTEAFFGQGTRLTVV.

This clone has a single count. CDR3 loop: CASTQGGKAGELFF. As DNA, the CDR3 is TGTGCCAGCACCCAAGGAGGGAAGGCCGGGGAGCTGTTTTTT. The chain carries TRBV25-1 and TRBJ2-2; D is possibly TRBD2 (6 bases). This CDR3 has 14 amino acids. Germline loops: CDR1 MGHDK, CDR2 SYGVNS. The ends were cut back, 7 bases at V and 6 bases at J, with 15 bases in the middle.

The chain couples TRBV7-2 to TRBJ2-7; 8 bases agree with TRBD1. The trim removed 1 base at V and 0 bases at J, leaving 2 bases unmatched. The length of the CDR3 is 15 residues. Germline CDR1 and CDR2: SGHTA and FQGNSA. CDR3 nucleotide sequence: TGTGCCAGCAGCTTAGTACAGGGGGTCTCCTACGAGCAGTACTTC. Protein: CASSLVQGVSYEQYF.

The CDR3, as DNA: TGTGCCAGCAGCGCGCGACAGGGCTCCTACGAGCAGTACTTC. Encoded protein: CASSARQGSYEQYF. The rearrangement links TRBV7-3 to TRBJ2-7; 7 bases are a match to TRBD1. This CDR3 region has 14 residues. The V gene end was trimmed by 5 bases and the J gene end by 0 bases; junction bases not matched to a gene: 4. CDR1 and CDR2 (germline): SGHTA, FQGTGA.

V is TRBV5-1 and J is TRBJ1-1; weak D call: TRBD1 (5 bases). Trimming removed 5 bases from V and 5 bases from J, with 13 bases in between. The germline gives CDR1 SGHRS, CDR2 YFSETQ. The length of the CDR3 is 13 residues. CDR3 coding DNA: TGCGCCAGCAGTTTCCAGGGTAATACTGAAGCTTTCTTT. Translated: CASSFQGNTEAFF.

The genes are TRBV6-1 and TRBJ2-7; 9 nucleotides align to TRBD1. The V gene end was trimmed by 6 bases and the J gene end by 3 bases; junction bases not matched to a gene: 9. Germline CDR1 is MNHNS and CDR2 is SASEGT. The CDR3 runs to 15 residues. CDR3 nucleotide sequence: TGTGCCAGCAGCCCCAATTCGGGACAGGGCTACGAGCAGTACTTC. Protein: CASSPNSGQGYEQYF.

The chain couples TRBV5-4 to TRBJ2-7, with TRBD2 identical over 9 bases. V shed 9 bases and J 1 base; nucleotides not matched to a gene: 11. The germline gives CDR1 SGHNT, CDR2 YYREEE (reference sequence). The length of the CDR3 is 15 residues. The CDR3 region is CATTDRTSESYEQYF. The CDR3 DNA follows: TGTGCCACCACAGACCGGACTAGCGAGTCCTACGAGCAGTACTTC.

This sequence joins TRBV5-6 and TRBJ1-5, with 11 bases matching TRBD1. CDR1 and CDR2 from the germline V gene are SGHDT and YYEEEE. Trimming at V came to 4 bases and at J to 4 bases, leaving 4 bases not matched to a gene. CDR3 size: 15 residues. CDR3 sequence reads: CASSPGQGGNQPQHF. The DNA for the CDR3 is TGTGCCAGCAGCCCGGGACAGGGGGGAAATCAGCCCCAGCATTTT.

The gene calls are TRBV18 and TRBJ2-5, with TRBD1 matching 8 bases. Per the germline V gene, CDR1 is KGHSH and CDR2 is LQKENI. CDR3 length: 15 residues. Trimming at V came to 5 bases and at J to 5 bases, leaving 10 bases not matched to a gene. The chain's CDR3 is CASSYGQGVWETQYF. The CDR3, as DNA: TGTGCCAGCTCATACGGACAGGGTGTCTGGGAGACCCAGTACTTC.

The count of this clone is one. This sequence joins TRBV5-5 and TRBJ2-7; D may be TRBD1 (5 bases). Germline V gene lookup returns CDR1 SGHKS and CDR2 YYEKEE (reference sequence). This CDR3 has 12 residues. The V end was cut by 0 bases, the J end by 4 bases, with 5 bases between. Here the CDR3 DNA reads TGTGCCAGCAGCTTGGGGACATACGAGCAGTACTTC. It yields the protein CASSLGTYEQYF.

The chain carries TRBV27 and TRBJ2-1; 12 positions agree with TRBD2. V dropped 5 bases and J dropped 7; count of bases not matched to a gene: 9. The V gene's germline CDR1 is MNHEY and CDR2 SMNVEV (reference sequence). This CDR3 comprises 16 residues. The DNA for the CDR3 is TGTGCCAGCAGTCCGCTAGCGGGAGGGCCGAGAAATGAGCAGTTCTTC. Encoded protein: CASSPLAGGPRNEQFF.

This chain connects TRBV14 to TRBJ1-1, with a tentative D call TRBD1 (5 bases). Germline-derived CDR1 and CDR2 are SGHDN and FVKESK. V shed 4 bases and J shed 4 bases, with 13 bases lying between them. The length of the CDR3 is 14 residues. This CDR3 reads CASSRRGLGTEAFF. In DNA, the CDR3 is TGTGCCAGCAGCCGAAGGGGTTTGGGCACTGAAGCTTTCTTT.

The chain recombines TRBV20-1 with TRBJ2-7, with TRBD2 as a possible D gene (6 bases). Germline-derived CDR1 and CDR2 are DFQATT and SNEGSKA (reference sequence). CDR3 length: 11 amino acids. Trimming cost V 3 bases and J 5 bases, with 8 bases left between them. The CDR3 nucleotides are TGCAGTGCTAGTTGGGGGGACGAGCAGTACTTC. This gives the protein CSASWGDEQYF.

J is TRBJ2-5 and V is TRBV11-1, with 8 bases lining up with TRBD2. J was trimmed by 1 base and V by 2 bases; bases with no gene match: 6. This CDR3 contains 16 residues. Germline CDR1 SGHAT, CDR2 FQDESV (reference sequence). The CDR3 DNA follows: TGTGCCAGCAGCTTATATAAGGCGGGGGGCCAAGAGACCCAGTACTTC. Translated: CASSLYKAGGQETQYF.

The CDR3 loop is CASSSERDSYNEQFF. CDR3 bases: TGTGCCAGCAGCTCCGAGAGGGATTCCTACAATGAGCAGTTCTTC. The chain has TRBV7-2 and TRBJ2-1; possibly TRBD2 for D (5 bases). The CDR3 covers 15 residues. Trimming removed 4 bases from V and 1 base from J, with 11 bases in between. The germline gives CDR1 SGHTA, CDR2 FQGNSA.

The rearrangement uses TRBV6-5 and TRBJ2-7; D is ambiguous. This CDR3 spans 13 amino acids. Between the trimmed V and J ends, which lost 6 bases and 5 bases, there was a span of 14 bases. Germline V gene lookup returns CDR1 MNHEY and CDR2 SVGAGI. Here the CDR3 DNA reads TGTGCCAGCAGATTAATCGGTTCCGACGAGCAGTACTTC. This gives the protein CASRLIGSDEQYF.

This chain connects TRBV30 to TRBJ1-1, with D perhaps matching TRBD1 (6 bases). There are 15 residues in the CDR3. The V end lost 1 base, the J end lost 0 bases, and 12 bases lay between the germline ends. CDR1 is GTSNPN and CDR2 is SVGIG in the germline V gene (reference sequence). The CDR3 nucleotides are TGTGCCTGGAGTGACTACAGGGACCTGAACACTGAAGCTTTCTTT. It codes for CAWSDYRDLNTEAFF.

The chain couples TRBV19 to TRBJ1-2; TRBD1 aligns across 8 bases. V shed 8 bases and J 0 bases; nucleotides not matched to a gene: 8. Germline V gene lookup returns CDR1 LNHDA and CDR2 SQIVND (reference sequence). The CDR3 has 15 amino acids. The CDR3 sequence is CASADRGRANYGYTF. The DNA for the CDR3 is TGTGCCAGTGCAGACAGGGGCCGAGCTAACTATGGCTACACCTTC.

The CDR3 nucleotides read TGTGCCAGCAGCTTCTTTGGCAGGGAGGATGAAAAACTGTTTTTT. Encoded protein: CASSFFGREDEKLFF. The rearrangement links TRBV7-9 to TRBJ1-4; perhaps TRBD1 as D (5 bases). This CDR3 is built from 15 residues. Germline V gene lookup returns CDR1 SEHNR and CDR2 FQNEAQ (reference sequence). V gave up 3 bases and J gave up 6 bases, with 14 bases separating them.

V and J are TRBV9 and TRBJ2-3; tentative D call: TRBD1 (5 bases). CDR1 and CDR2 from the germline V gene are SGDLS and YYNGEE. There are 15 residues in the CDR3. Trimming took off 2 bases at V and 3 bases at J, with 13 bases between the two ends. The CDR3 bases are TGTGCCAGCAGCGTCCGACAGAGTGCGACAGATACGCAGTATTTT. This translates into CASSVRQSATDTQYF.

The CDR3 region has the DNA TGTGCCAGCACAAGCATAGCGGGAGTATGGGATGAGCAGTTCTTC. Protein sequence: CASTSIAGVWDEQFF. The chain carries TRBV27 and TRBJ2-1; 9 nucleotides match TRBD2. Germline V CDR1 and CDR2: MNHEY, SMNVEV (reference sequence). Trimming cost V 7 bases and J 8 bases; bases outside gene matches: 12. The CDR3 is 15 amino acids.

The chain employs TRBV7-9 and TRBJ1-4; 9 bases align to TRBD1. V lost 5 bases to trimming and J lost 7 bases; unmatched junction nucleotides: 5. Germline CDR1 and CDR2: SEHNR and FQNEAQ (reference sequence). The CDR3 spans 14 residues. CDR3 sequence: CASSQTGGSEKLFF. In nucleotides, the CDR3 is TGTGCCAGCAGCCAGACAGGGGGGTCTGAAAAACTGTTTTTT.

The sample holds a few counts of this clone. J is TRBJ2-4 and V is TRBV6-5; D is unclear. Between the trimmed V and J ends, which lost 0 bases and 8 bases, there was a span of 11 bases. The CDR3 sequence is 14 residues long. Germline V lookup: CDR1 MNHEY, CDR2 SVGAGI. In nucleotides, the CDR3 is TGTGCCAGCAGTTACTCAGGCGGCCAGTACATTCAGTACTTC. This encodes CASSYSGGQYIQYF.

The CDR3 is CASRDRVSYYEQYF. For the CDR3, the DNA is TGTGCCAGCAGGGACAGGGTGTCTTATTACGAGCAGTACTTC. J is TRBJ2-7 and V is TRBV28; 8 bases are shared with TRBD1. The CDR3 is 14 amino acids. Trimming removed 6 bases from V and 4 bases from J; junction bases left unmatched: 8. CDR1 and CDR2 from the germline V gene are MDHEN and SYDVKM.

The chain joins TRBV19 to TRBJ2-6; D is undetermined. With 4 bases removed from V and 2 bases from J, the gap between germline ends came to 12 bases. The CDR3 runs 16 residues. CDR1 is LNHDA, CDR2 SQIVND, per germline (reference sequence). CDR3 amino acids: CASSTGPVAGANVLTF. CDR3 DNA: TGTGCCAGTAGTACGGGTCCCGTGGCTGGGGCCAACGTCCTGACTTTC.

This clone was picked up one time. CDR3 in DNA: TGTGCCAGCAGTGGAGCCCCAAACACTGAAGCTTTCTTT. Its protein product is CASSGAPNTEAFF. V is TRBV6-1 and J is TRBJ1-1, with unresolved D. The germline V gene encodes CDR1 MNHNS and CDR2 SASEGT. The CDR3 is 13 amino acids. V lost 4 bases and J lost 2, with 8 bases in between.

This rearrangement joins TRBV29-1 to TRBJ2-3; the D gene is possibly TRBD2 (5 bases). V was clipped by 5 bases and J by 0 bases, with 27 bases between them. The CDR3 extends over 19 amino acids. The germline gives CDR1 SQVTM, CDR2 ANQGSEA. The CDR3 DNA reads TGCAGCGTTCCCCCCCTGGGTAGGGTCGGCGGAGGCAGCACAGATACGCAGTATTTT. Its translation is CSVPPLGRVGGGSTDTQYF.

The V and J genes are TRBV9 and TRBJ2-1; D gene uncertain. V gave up 1 base and J gave up 7 bases, with 9 bases separating them. CDR1 is SGDLS and CDR2 is YYNGEE in the germline V gene. There are 13 residues in the CDR3. Here the CDR3 reads CASSVQVENEQFF. CDR3 sequence (DNA): TGTGCCAGCAGCGTACAGGTGGAAAATGAGCAGTTCTTC.

The V call is TRBV28, the J call TRBJ2-1; 11 nucleotides agree with TRBD2. V dropped 10 bases and J dropped 3; count of bases not matched to a gene: 2. Germline CDR1 and CDR2: MDHEN and SYDVKM. The CDR3 extends over 13 amino acids. CDR3 sequence reads: CATGTSGYNEQFF. The CDR3 DNA follows: TGTGCCACCGGGACTAGCGGCTACAATGAGCAGTTCTTC.

V gene TRBV6-4 combines with J gene TRBJ2-6; D is perhaps TRBD1 (6 bases). Germline V CDR1 and CDR2: MRHNA, SNTAGT. The CDR3 loop spans 15 amino acids. V lost 6 bases, J lost 0 bases, and 9 bases lay in between. The CDR3 sequence: CASSEQGSGANVLTF. The CDR3, as DNA: TGTGCCAGCAGCGAACAGGGCTCTGGGGCCAACGTCCTGACTTTC.